This T cell receptor beta chain originates from a study of blood T cells in healthy people across ages. A second 7 to 11 cycle PCR used barcoded and J-beta primers. TCRdb reprocessed the 5' RACE reads with MiXCR, giving one entry per CDR3 protein. The table records approximately 940,000 distinct CDR3 sequences, roughly 43% of them present only once. As regards this clonotype: What it binds is not known.

Germline V CDR1 and CDR2: MGHDK, SYGVNS. The CDR3 extends over 14 amino acids. The V gene lost 2 bases and the J gene lost 7 bases, with 12 bases spanning the gap. General observations from the study: It was not possible, with unsorted PBMCs, to conclusively compare naive and antigen-experienced cells.

The sequenced material came from blood. J is TRBJ1-5 and V is TRBV25-1, with TRBD1 as a possible D gene (5 bases). The source is a man aged 25-45 years in good health. The CDR3 sequence is CASSEGEWGQPQHF. In DNA form, the CDR3 reads TGTGCCAGCAGTGAAGGGGAGTGGGGGCAGCCCCAGCATTTT.